The clone carrying this T cell receptor beta chain was seen a few times. During its preparation, the TCRbeta library received unique molecular identifiers. MiXCR, run by TCRdb on the PCR reads, gives a single entry per CDR3 protein. The profile shows 190,000 or so distinct CDR3 sequences, roughly 6.8% of them singletons. These data come from a study of T-cell reconstitution after alpha-beta-depleted transplantation in children. This CDR3 comprises 17 residues. V gave up 7 bases and J gave up 5 bases, with 26 bases separating them. This sample comprised PBMCs from the stem cell graft donor, obtained from the stem cell graft. The receptor comes from a human donor who donated a stem cell graft to a child with Wiskott-Aldrich syndrome. The chain combines TRBV12-3 or TRBV12-4 with TRBJ1-2, with D tentatively TRBD1 (5 bases). The chain's CDR3 is CASKLGTPTAPGYGYTF. In nucleotides, the CDR3 is TGTGCCAGCAAGTTAGGGACCCCAACCGCCCCGGGGTATGGCTACACCTTC.